The 8 T cell receptor beta chains below were found in one sample sequenced in a study of OX40 agonist ivuxolimab in advanced cancers. Libraries were prepared by immunoSEQ multiplex PCR; TCRdb keeps only in-frame clonotypes and omits some of them. This sample has more than 65,000 clones, with around 85% found just once. This specimen consisted of CD4+ or CD8+ T cells sorted from blood, obtained in a trial of the OX40 agonist ivuxolimab. Every receptor here comes from an adult with an advanced solid tumor such as melanoma, head and neck, liver or kidney cancer.

J is TRBJ1-1 and V is TRBV7-2; D is perhaps TRBD1 (5 bases). The CDR3 length is 13 residues. V lost 1 base, J lost 5 bases, and 8 bases lay in between. The germline gives CDR1 SGHTA, CDR2 FQGNSA. The CDR3: CASSLEGETEAFF. CDR3 nucleotide sequence: TGTGCCAGCAGCTTAGAAGGGGAAACTGAAGCTTTCTTT.

The CDR3 is CASSLSGSGKNIQYF. The CDR3 bases are TGTGCCAGCAGTTTATCCGGGAGCGGCAAAAACATTCAGTACTTC. V gene TRBV28 combines with J gene TRBJ2-4; the D gene is possibly TRBD2 (6 bases). Per germline, CDR1 MDHEN and CDR2 SYDVKM. V was shortened by 1 base and J by 3 bases, with 10 bases between the two germline ends. This CDR3 has 15 amino acids. The full variable domain, with the rest looked up from reference TRBV28 and TRBJ2-4, is DVKVTQSSRYLVKRTGEKVFLECVQDMDHENMFWYRQDPGLGLRLIYFSYDVKMKEKGDIPEGYSVSREKKERFSLILESASTNQTSMYLCASSLSGSGKNIQYFGAGTRLSVL.

In this sample, this clone turned up a few times. This chain links TRBV18 with TRBJ1-2, with 10 bases matching TRBD1. CDR1 is KGHSH, CDR2 LQKENI, per germline. After removal of 6 bases from V and 8 bases from J, the junction contained 9 bases not matched to a gene. The CDR3 consists of 14 residues. CDR3 nucleotides: TGTGCCAGCTCTCCTGGGACAGGGGAAAGGGGCTACACCTTC. This codes for CASSPGTGERGYTF.

Regarding this clone: Other DNA sequences from this sample encode an identical CDR3 as well. This chain joins TRBV7-9 and TRBJ2-5; D perhaps matches TRBD2 (6 bases). The CDR3 covers 15 residues. V shed 5 bases and J shed 8 bases, with 21 bases lying between them. CDR1 SEHNR and CDR2 FQNEAQ come from the germline V gene (reference sequence). The CDR3 reads CASSLGTSRGETQYF. The DNA for the CDR3 is TGTGCCAGCAGCCTAGGGACTTCCCGAGGGGAAACCCAGTACTTC.

The chain is built from TRBV7-9 and TRBJ2-1, with D perhaps assigned TRBD1 or TRBD2 (6 bases each). V shed 2 bases and J shed 4 bases, with 15 bases lying between them. The CDR3 covers 16 residues. Looked up from germline, CDR1 is SEHNR and CDR2 is FQNEAQ (reference sequence). The CDR3, as DNA: TGTGCCAGCAGCTTATCAAGGGGGGTGGGGTACAATGAGCAGTTCTTC. Translation gives CASSLSRGVGYNEQFF.

This chain links TRBV28 with TRBJ2-7; 8 nucleotides match TRBD1. The CDR3 length is 12 residues. Germline-derived CDR1 and CDR2 are MDHEN and SYDVKM. J gave up 3 bases and V 10 bases, and 5 bases lay outside the gene matches. The CDR3 bases are TGTGCCACGAGACAGGGGCGCTACGAGCAGTACTTC. It is translated as CATRQGRYEQYF.

The genes are TRBV5-1 and TRBJ2-7; TRBD1 matches 8 bases. This CDR3 has 17 amino acids. CDR1 is SGHRS and CDR2 is YFSETQ in the germline V gene. V gave up 2 bases and J gave up 0 bases; unmatched junction bases: 10. The CDR3: CASSFSWTGKSSYEQYF. The CDR3 bases are TGCGCCAGCAGCTTCTCCTGGACAGGGAAGAGCTCCTACGAGCAGTACTTC. The whole variable domain, filled in from reference TRBV5-1 and TRBJ2-7, reads KAGVTQTPRYLIKTRGQQVTLSCSPISGHRSVSWYQQTPGQGLQFLFEYFSETQRNKGNFPGRFSGRQFSNSRSEMNVSTLELGDSALYLCASSFSWTGKSSYEQYFGPGTRLTVT.

The chain recombines TRBV9 with TRBJ2-7; 10 bases match TRBD2. CDR3 length: 15 residues. Germline loops: CDR1 SGDLS, CDR2 YYNGEE. V shed 3 bases and J 5 bases; nucleotides not matched to a gene: 8. DNA of the CDR3: TGTGCCAGCAGCGCCCTTCTAGCGGGAGTGGACGAGCAGTACTTC. Amino acid sequence: CASSALLAGVDEQYF.